These 5 T cell receptor beta chains share one sample of origin, sequenced in a study of shared clonotypes between healthy human individuals. Profiling relied on immunoSEQ multiplex PCR, and the TCRdb table lists in-frame clones only, not all of them. The table records millions of clones, approximately 90% of them present only once. The sample was naive CD4+ T cells sorted from blood. Subset noted: CD45RA+ positively selected. The receptors shown here come from a man aged 18-30 years in good health.

This sequence joins TRBV6-5 and TRBJ1-3, with no clear D. This CDR3 comprises 13 residues. CDR1 MNHEY and CDR2 SVGAGI come from the germline V gene. Trimming left V 6 bases short and J 3 bases short, with 9 bases between. The CDR3 coding sequence is TGTGCCAGCAGGGCGGAGGTTGGAAACACCATATATTTT. Encoded protein: CASRAEVGNTIYF.

The chain employs TRBV7-8 and TRBJ2-7; D might be TRBD1 or TRBD2, each matching 5 bases. Trimming stripped 3 bases from V and 6 bases from J, with 12 bases between. This CDR3 is built from 13 residues. In germline, CDR1 is SGHVS, CDR2 FQNEAQ. The chain's CDR3 is CASSFRPGTEQYF. For the CDR3, the DNA is TGTGCCAGCAGCTTCCGCCCTGGGACCGAGCAGTACTTC.

The CDR3 loop reads CATLGTKNTEAFF. CDR3 sequence (DNA): TGTGCCACCCTGGGTACCAAGAACACTGAAGCTTTCTTT. The chain combines TRBV6-5 with TRBJ1-1; D not resolved. This CDR3 contains 13 residues. The V end was cut by 10 bases, the J end by 1 base, with 13 bases between. In germline, CDR1 is MNHEY, CDR2 SVGAGI.

This clone was recorded only once. The rearrangement links TRBV5-1 to TRBJ2-6; D possibly corresponds to TRBD1 (5 bases). The ends were cut back, 1 base at V and 1 base at J, with 12 bases in the middle. The CDR3 spans 17 residues. Germline V gene lookup returns CDR1 SGHRS and CDR2 YFSETQ. CDR3 coding DNA: TGCGCCAGCAGCTTGCCGAATGACAGTTCTGGGGCCAACGTCCTGACTTTC. It is translated as CASSLPNDSSGANVLTF.

This clone was recorded only once. The gene calls are TRBV5-5 and TRBJ2-7; a weak D match, TRBD1 (7 bases). In germline, CDR1 is SGHKS, CDR2 YYEKEE (reference sequence). The CDR3 runs to 17 residues. Trimming shortened V by 1 base and J by 2 bases, and 19 bases separated the two germline ends. Here the CDR3 reads CASSLRGGQDSPYEQYF. CDR3 bases: TGTGCCAGCAGCTTGCGGGGAGGACAGGACTCACCCTACGAGCAGTACTTC.